This T cell receptor beta chain is from a study of T cell responses to AZD1222 COVID-19 vaccine. Turning to the study itself: Pooling covered second doses at about 4 or about 12 weeks. Broader study findings: Repertoires were collected only later (after the peak T cell response had occurred).

Concerning this clone itself: Its antigen is not known.

Repertoires were generated with immunoSEQ multiplex PCR, while TCRdb's copy carries only in-frame clones and drops some. The sample contains 44,000 or so clones, over 80% of which appear only once. V was trimmed by 1 base and J by 2 bases, leaving 9 bases between them. Germline-derived CDR1 and CDR2 are SGHVS and FQNEAQ. This CDR3 spans 14 amino acids. This receptor was taken from an adult in good health. This chain joins TRBV7-8 and TRBJ2-7; no firm D call. The sequenced sample was peripheral blood, obtained on day 0 of AZD1222 vaccination. The CDR3, as DNA: TGTGCCAGCAGCTTAGTGGGCCAGACCTACGAGCAGTACTTC. Protein sequence: CASSLVGQTYEQYF.